The sequence of this TCR beta chain was determined in a study of cytomegalovirus exposure and HLA in healthy donors. Points from the study as a whole: Some TCR beta chains (164 of them) were listed as cytomegalovirus-associated. Previous analysis showed most TCR beta V segments were productive about 90% or about 30% of the time. Whilst most TCR sequences proved rare, a subset of public TCRs occurred across many donors.

As for this clone: The antigen is not known.

CDR3 length equals 16 residues. The germline V gene encodes CDR1 SGHAT and CDR2 FQNNGV. V gave up 4 bases and J gave up 5 bases; unmatched junction bases: 11. The PCR was carried out with 60 Vbeta primers and 13 Jbeta primers. Sequenced by immunoSEQ multiplex PCR; TCRdb stores in-frame clones only, minus some. The sample contains roughly 100,000 clones, approximately 70% of which appear only once. This TCR was sampled from a woman in her fifties or sixties in good health and CMV-seronegative. V gene TRBV11-2 combines with J gene TRBJ2-7; 10 bases match TRBD2. The sequenced sample consisted of PBMCs. The DNA of the CDR3 is TGTGCCAGCAGCTCCCAACCGGGACTAGCGACAGACGAGCAGTACTTC. This encodes CASSSQPGLATDEQYF.